This T cell receptor beta chain originates from a study of T-cell reconstitution after alpha-beta-depleted transplantation in children. Molecular barcoding with unique molecular identifiers was used for the TCRbeta library. TCRdb reanalysed the PCR reads using MiXCR and keeps one entry per CDR3 protein. The table lists 170,000 or so distinct CDR3 sequences, approximately 6.8% of them singletons, with 3% to 3.5% in the top ten. This clonotype was detected many times. Germline trimming cut 2 bases from V and 5 bases from J; bases unmatched to any gene: 7. Looked up from germline, CDR1 is MNHEY and CDR2 is SVGAGI. The CDR3 is made up of 16 amino acids.

The sequence came from a human donor who donated a stem cell graft to a child with Wiskott-Aldrich syndrome. Sample: PBMCs from the stem cell graft donor, taken from the stem cell graft. The chain combines TRBV6-5 with TRBJ1-2, with 11 bases identical to TRBD1. DNA of the CDR3: TGTGCCAGCAGTTACATAAGGACAGGGGGCGGATATGGCTACACCTTC. This sequence encodes CASSYIRTGGGYGYTF.